The present TCR beta chain was sequenced within a study of blood T cell repertoires in COVID-19 (dated by TCRdb to between 2020 and 2021). In terms of the full investigation: Samples from collaborators originated in the United States, Italy and Spain and spanned both the acute and convalescent phases of COVID-19. The material from the prospective study consisted of cDNA or gDNA derived from T cells, B-cell-depleted T cells, or PBMCs. Subjects who had been exposed to COVID-19, were actively infected with it, or had recovered from it provided the deeply sampled blood TCRbeta repertoires that made up the dataset. The repertoires were made available in a free public database intended to serve as a resource for research on the immune response to SARS-CoV-2. Samples were obtained from the ongoing ImmuneRACE study (first 160 participants) and from 1,254 subjects provided by 6 global collaborators. Nearly every sample came with metadata listing a de-identified subject ID, COVID-19 status, age in years and sex. Where available, HLA class I and class II types were obtained from metadata supplied by the sample provider rather than from assay-based typing.

In the prospective study, participants were 18 to 89 years old, resided in 25 or so geographic areas of the United States, and were enrolled through a virtual design. Cohort assignment in the prospective study relied on participant-reported clinical history from a screening survey and a study questionnaire. In the prospective study, mobile phlebotomists collected whole blood, serum and a nasopharyngeal or oropharyngeal swab from each participant. Prospective study participants could optionally give additional blood draws and questionnaires over a roughly 2-month period. Before DNA extraction, blood samples from the prospective study were shipped at room temperature or frozen. To note about this clone: Its binding antigen is unknown. There are no base qualities to consult, and no much larger clone falls within one base.

From the cysteine through the phenylalanine, the CDR3 covers 14 amino acids. CDR3 DNA only is kept here, 42 bases in frame from base 1. Per the germline V gene, LGHNA is the CDR1 and YSLEER is the CDR2. Clipping removes 3 bases from V and 5 bases from J, with 3 as the unmatched junction base count. General findings and caveats noted by the study authors: Clinical and demographic metadata were provided uncurated, with the amount varying by source and participant.

TCRbeta CDR3 regions were amplified from genomic DNA using the immunoSEQ Assay, a bias-controlled multiplex PCR. In the source study's methods: The number of nucleated cells in each sample was estimated from the amplification of reference gene primers within the assay. To quantify the absolute abundance of each unique TCRbeta CDR3 rearrangement, sequence reads were collapsed and filtered. For each sample, productive Simpson clonality was calculated as the square root of Simpson's diversity index over productive rearrangements. TCRdb re-hosts the immuneACCESS table, in-frame sequences only. Its copies lack some clones; in the studies checked, an unresolved V gene accounts for under half of them, and the cause for the rest is not known. For V, J and clone size, that table is used; D and trimming come from the DNA. The sample yields about 200,000 clones; 82% were counted once. Of the sample, roughly 5.2% falls within the top ten clones.

This receptor chain uses TRBV4-3 and TRBJ1-5, and TRBD1 aligns with 8 junction nucleotides. Material for sequencing was PBMCs or T cells enriched from blood (not recorded which). The TCR originated in an older woman with acute COVID-19. The CDR3 here reads CASSQVTGDQPQHF. The sequenced DNA is TGCGCCAGCAGCCAGGTGACAGGGGATCAGCCCCAGCATTTT.